What follows are 8 T cell receptor beta chains derived from one specimen sequenced in a study of blood T cell repertoires in COVID-19. Assay: immunoSEQ multiplex PCR; the TCRdb copy retains only in-frame clones and omits some. This sample has 200,000 to 300,000 clones, with around nine tenths found just once. Sequencing was done on a sample of peripheral blood. The receptors come from an older woman with COVID-19, enrolled during active disease.

The chain is built from TRBV4-1 and TRBJ2-5, with D perhaps matching TRBD2 (5 bases). The CDR3 totals 15 residues. Germline V lookup: CDR1 MGHRA, CDR2 YSYEKL. The germline V and J ends were trimmed by 4 bases and 1 base, with 13 bases remaining between them. The CDR3 loop reads CASSPASLSQETQYF. The DNA of the CDR3 is TGCGCCAGCAGCCCTGCTAGCTTATCCCAAGAGACCCAGTACTTC.

This chain joins TRBV29-1 and TRBJ1-3; D not certain. Looked up from germline, CDR1 is SQVTM and CDR2 is ANQGSEA. V was pared by 7 bases and J by 1 base, with 5 bases between. The CDR3 is 11 residues long. The CDR3 DNA sequence: TGCAGCGCTCAGTCTGGAAACACCATATATTTT. It yields the protein CSAQSGNTIYF. Using reference TRBV29-1 and TRBJ1-3 for the parts outside the CDR3, the full variable domain is SAVISQKPSRDICQRGTSLTIQCQVDSQVTMMFWYRQQPGQSLTLIATANQGSEATYESGFVIDKFPISRPNLTFSTLTVSNMSPEDSSIYLCSAQSGNTIYFGEGSWLTVV.

J is TRBJ1-3 and V is TRBV27; no reliable D call. V shed 3 bases and J shed 3 bases, with 6 bases lying between them. There are 13 residues in the CDR3. Germline CDR1 is MNHEY and CDR2 is SMNVEV (reference sequence). The CDR3, as DNA: TGTGCCAGCAGTTTGTCCATTGGAAACACCATATATTTT. This encodes CASSLSIGNTIYF.

The chain couples TRBV6-5 to TRBJ2-1; TRBD2 matches 7 bases. The CDR3 runs 12 residues. CDR1 and CDR2 from the germline V gene are MNHEY and SVGAGI. The V gene end was trimmed by 6 bases and the J gene end by 14 bases; junction bases not matched to a gene: 10. CDR3 bases: TGTGCCAGCAGACATACTAGCGCGAACGAGTTCTTC. Protein sequence: CASRHTSANEFF.

This clone occurred once. The genes are TRBV4-1 and TRBJ2-6, with D possibly TRBD1 on 6 matching bases. This CDR3 has 18 amino acids. The germline V gene has CDR1 MGHRA and CDR2 YSYEKL. V lost 4 bases and J 0 bases, leaving 16 bases between the germline ends. The CDR3 DNA reads as TGCGCCAGCAGCCCAGCTACAGGGCCATACTCTGGGGCCAACGTCCTGACTTTC. This encodes CASSPATGPYSGANVLTF.

The rearrangement joins TRBV9 to TRBJ1-2, with 12 nucleotides matching TRBD1. Germline CDR1 reads SGDLS; CDR2 reads YYNGEE. The CDR3 has 19 amino acids. The junction had 17 bases not matched to a gene; V was cut back by 4 bases and J by 4 bases. CDR3 nucleotides: TGTGCCAGCAGCTTTCACTCCCGGGACAGGGGGCCAGAGAGCTATGGCTACACCTTC. Amino acid sequence: CASSFHSRDRGPESYGYTF. Supplemented by reference TRBV9 and TRBJ1-2, the full variable domain reads DSGVTQTPKHLITATGQRVTLRCSPRSGDLSVYWYQQSLDQGLQFLIQYYNGEERAKGNILERFSAQQFPDLHSELNLSSLELGDSALYFCASSFHSRDRGPESYGYTFGSGTRLTVV.

The J gene is TRBJ1-4, the V gene TRBV27; no definite D call. The V gene lost 5 bases and the J gene lost 8 bases, with 9 bases spanning the gap. The germline V gene has CDR1 MNHEY and CDR2 SMNVEV (reference sequence). The CDR3 sequence is 12 residues long. The CDR3 region is CASSPNREKLFF. The CDR3 DNA reads TGTGCCAGCAGTCCCAATCGGGAAAAACTGTTTTTT.

The V and J genes are TRBV6-2 or TRBV6-3 and TRBJ2-7, with 9 bases matching TRBD1. The J segment lost 6 bases and the V segment lost 0 bases, leaving 9 bases of the junction unmatched. CDR1 MNHEY and CDR2 SVGEGT come from the germline V gene. The CDR3 is made up of 16 amino acids. The CDR3 is CASSYSIGNRGPEQYF. The CDR3, as DNA: TGTGCCAGCAGTTACTCGATCGGCAACAGGGGGCCCGAGCAGTACTTC.